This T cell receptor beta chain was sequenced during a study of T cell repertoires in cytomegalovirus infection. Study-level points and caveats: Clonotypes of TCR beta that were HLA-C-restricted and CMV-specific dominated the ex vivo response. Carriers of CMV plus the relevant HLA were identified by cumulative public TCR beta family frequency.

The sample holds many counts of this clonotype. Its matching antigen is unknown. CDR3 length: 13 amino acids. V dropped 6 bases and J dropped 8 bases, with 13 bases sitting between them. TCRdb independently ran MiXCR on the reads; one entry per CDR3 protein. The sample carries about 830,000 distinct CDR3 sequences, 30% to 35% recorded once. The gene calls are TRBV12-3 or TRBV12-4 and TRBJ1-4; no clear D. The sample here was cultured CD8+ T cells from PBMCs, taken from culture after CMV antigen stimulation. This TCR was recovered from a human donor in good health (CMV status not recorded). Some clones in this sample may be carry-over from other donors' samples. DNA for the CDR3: TGTGCCAGCAGACCGAACAAGGGAGAAAAACTGTTTTTT. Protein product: CASRPNKGEKLFF.